Below are 5 T cell receptor beta chains sequenced from a single sample in a study of cytomegalovirus exposure and HLA in healthy donors. The PCR had 60 Vbeta and 13 Jbeta primers. Clones were sequenced by immunoSEQ multiplex PCR, and TCRdb holds only the in-frame ones, with some missing. The data contain 75,000 to 80,000 clones, 60% to 85% of them singletons. Specimen: PBMCs. The receptors derive from a man aged 35 to 55 in good health and CMV-seronegative.

This clone was observed a single time. The chain uses TRBV11-2 and TRBJ2-7, with 7 bases aligning to TRBD2. Per germline, CDR1 SGHAT and CDR2 FQNNGV. The CDR3 spans 13 residues. After removal of 6 bases from V and 4 bases from J, the junction contained 6 bases not matched to a gene. The CDR3, as DNA: TGTGCCAGCAGATCCGGGGGGACTTACGAGCAGTACTTC. This codes for CASRSGGTYEQYF.

The genes are TRBV27 and TRBJ2-2; 7 bases are a match to TRBD1. This CDR3 has 15 residues. Germline CDR1 and CDR2: MNHEY and SMNVEV (reference sequence). V trimming: 5 bases; J trimming: 4 bases; junction bases outside the gene matches: 7. CDR3 nucleotides: TGTGCCAGCAGTCCCGGGACAGTTTCCACCGGGGAGCTGTTTTTT. Its translation: CASSPGTVSTGELFF.

The V and J genes are TRBV6-4 and TRBJ2-1; TRBD2 agrees at 9 bases. From germline, CDR1 is MRHNA and CDR2 SNTAGT. CDR3 size: 15 residues. Losses at the gene ends were 6 bases for V and 8 bases for J; bases not matched to a gene: 11. The chain's CDR3 is CASSQSGGYRDEQFF. CDR3 coding DNA: TGTGCCAGCAGCCAAAGCGGGGGGTACAGGGATGAGCAGTTCTTC.

The chain carries TRBV5-1 and TRBJ2-7, with 10 bases aligning to TRBD1. V lost 3 bases, J lost 4 bases, and 7 bases stayed unmatched. Germline V gene lookup returns CDR1 SGHRS and CDR2 YFSETQ. The CDR3 contains 15 residues. The CDR3 sequence is CASSSKGQGMYEQYF. Written as DNA, the CDR3 is TGCGCCAGCAGCTCGAAGGGACAGGGGATGTACGAGCAGTACTTC. Supplemented by reference TRBV5-1 and TRBJ2-7, the full variable domain reads KAGVTQTPRYLIKTRGQQVTLSCSPISGHRSVSWYQQTPGQGLQFLFEYFSETQRNKGNFPGRFSGRQFSNSRSEMNVSTLELGDSALYLCASSSKGQGMYEQYFGPGTRLTVT.

The V call is TRBV5-1, the J call TRBJ2-1; 8 bases line up with TRBD2. V was pared by 6 bases and J by 2 bases, with 4 bases of the junction left unmatched. Germline-derived CDR1 and CDR2 are SGHRS and YFSETQ. CDR3 size: 14 residues. The CDR3 loop reads CASTTGGPYNEQFF. DNA for the CDR3: TGCGCCAGCACCACGGGAGGGCCCTACAATGAGCAGTTCTTC.